This is a list of T cell receptor beta chains from one sample in a study of T-cell memory formation after mild COVID-19. MiXCR was run by TCRdb on the 5' RACE reads, yielding one entry per CDR3 protein. The table records roughly 240,000 distinct CDR3 sequences, just over 15% of them present only once. The specimen was PBMCs or a T cell subset sorted from them (not recorded which). These receptors originate from an adult woman who had mild COVID-19 (a few samples of this study predate the infection). Cell type and time point are not known. Both conserved end residues are part of each CDR3. A D gene is named only where the DNA matches it firmly. Part of the rows lack a size; the others show once, few, many or a class for expanded clones.

CASSLGGLDTEAFF	TGTGCCAGCAGCCTTGGAGGGTTGGACACTGAAGCTTTCTTT	TRBJ1-1	TRBV7-3	NA	NA
CASSAGSSGNTIYF	TGCGCCAGCAGCGCCGGATCCTCTGGAAACACCATATATTTT	TRBJ1-3	TRBV5-1	few	NA
CASSPDRGRAYGYTF	TGCGCCAGCAGCCCCGACAGGGGGCGCGCCTATGGCTACACCTTC	TRBJ1-2	TRBV4-3	few	TRBD1
CATSRASGGRETQYF	TGTGCCACCAGCAGAGCTTCGGGGGGGCGAGAGACCCAGTACTTC	TRBJ2-5	TRBV15	NA	TRBD2
CASSLDPSSYNEQFF	TGTGCCAGCAGTTTGGACCCGAGCTCCTACAATGAGCAGTTCTTC	TRBJ2-1	TRBV27	many	NA
CASSYSFTGYEQYF	TGTGCCAGCAGTTACTCTTTCACAGGTTACGAGCAGTACTTC	TRBJ2-7	TRBV6-5	few	NA
CASCSGHPTDTQYF	TGCGCCAGCTGTTCGGGACACCCCACAGATACGCAGTATTTT	TRBJ2-3	TRBV5-1	NA	NA
CASSAGQGPLGEQYF	TGTGCCAGCAGCGCGGGACAAGGACCACTTGGCGAGCAGTACTTC	TRBJ2-7	TRBV9	few	NA
CASKAASNYGYTF	TGTGCCAGTAAGGCAGCCTCTAACTATGGCTACACCTTC	TRBJ1-2	TRBV19	few	NA
CASSPRDHSSYEQYF	TGTGCCAGCAGCCCCCGGGATCACTCTTCCTACGAGCAGTACTTC	TRBJ2-7	TRBV14	NA	NA
CASSWSLSNQPQHF	TGTGCCAGTAGTTGGAGCCTTAGCAATCAGCCCCAGCATTTT	TRBJ1-5	TRBV19	few	NA
CASSVVRNYNEQFF	TGTGCCAGCAGTGTTGTGCGGAACTACAATGAGCAGTTCTTC	TRBJ2-1	TRBV2	NA	NA
CSALYAGDRENQPQHF	TGCAGTGCCCTCTACGCTGGGGACAGGGAAAATCAGCCCCAGCATTTT	TRBJ1-5	TRBV20-1	medium-sized	TRBD1
CASSFAGTGGNQPQHF	TGTGCCAGTAGTTTCGCCGGGACAGGGGGCAATCAGCCCCAGCATTTT	TRBJ1-5	TRBV19	few	TRBD1
CASSPPLGQGTEAFF	TGCGCCAGCAGCCCCCCCCTGGGGCAGGGCACTGAAGCTTTCTTT	TRBJ1-1	TRBV5-1	medium-sized	NA
CASSLTGRNTEAFF	TGTGCCAGCAGTTTGACAGGGCGGAACACTGAAGCTTTCTTT	TRBJ1-1	TRBV12-3/TRBV12-4	few	TRBD1
CASSLSGAAGETQYF	TGTGCCAGCAGCTTATCTGGTGCCGCAGGGGAGACCCAGTACTTC	TRBJ2-5	TRBV11-2	NA	NA
CASSPRDRDSPLHF	TGTGCCAGCTCTCCCCGGGACAGGGATTCACCCCTCCACTTT	TRBJ1-6	TRBV18	NA	TRBD1
CASSPTIDSGGYNEQFF	TGCGCCAGCAGCCCGACTATCGATAGCGGGGGTTACAATGAGCAGTTCTTC	TRBJ2-1	TRBV5-1	few	TRBD2
CASSLGGTGIYGYTF	TGCGCCAGCAGCTTGGGAGGGACAGGCATCTATGGCTACACCTTC	TRBJ1-2	TRBV5-1	NA	TRBD1